Listed below are T cell receptor beta chains from one sample, sequenced in a study of cytomegalovirus exposure and HLA in healthy donors. Assay: immunoSEQ multiplex PCR; the TCRdb copy retains only in-frame clones and omits some. The sample has 200,000 or so clones, 60% to 80% seen once. Input material: PBMCs. The receptors come from a woman aged 25 to 45 in good health and CMV-seropositive. Both conserved end residues are trimmed from each CDR3. Clone size is not always given. Where it is, it says once, few, many or a class for expanded clones.

J gene: TRBJ2-1; clone size: .; V gene: TRBV30; CDR3 protein: AWSVQFGARKYNEQF
J gene: TRBJ1-2; clone size: .; V gene: TRBV6-1; CDR3 protein: ASSGGTANYGYT
J gene: TRBJ2-7; clone size: .; V gene: TRBV6-5; CDR3 protein: ASSLERQGLHEQY
J gene: TRBJ1-4; clone size: .; V gene: TRBV15; CDR3 protein: ATSRGGNEKLF
J gene: TRBJ2-3; clone size: .; V gene: TRBV7-9; CDR3 protein: ASRDRGRLSTDTQY
J gene: TRBJ1-1; clone size: .; V gene: TRBV29-1; CDR3 protein: SVVRGGLEAF
J gene: TRBJ1-2; clone size: .; V gene: TRBV7-3; CDR3 protein: ASSSPGTGNYGYT
J gene: TRBJ2-5; clone size: .; V gene: TRBV29-1; CDR3 protein: SVGTSSETQY
J gene: TRBJ1-4; clone size: .; V gene: TRBV7-2; CDR3 protein: ASSLGGGRVLSTNEKLF
J gene: TRBJ1-1; clone size: .; V gene: TRBV19; CDR3 protein: ASSIDEGATEAF
J gene: TRBJ2-3; clone size: .; V gene: TRBV11-3; CDR3 protein: ASSISGPGTQY
J gene: TRBJ1-3; clone size: .; V gene: TRBV7-9; CDR3 protein: ASSRQTVSSSGNTIY
J gene: TRBJ1-1; clone size: .; V gene: TRBV18; CDR3 protein: ASSPQGSDTEAF
J gene: TRBJ1-5; clone size: .; V gene: TRBV6-1; CDR3 protein: ASSEAPRAQPQH
J gene: TRBJ1-2; clone size: .; V gene: TRBV7-2; CDR3 protein: ASSPRTGGAEGYT
J gene: TRBJ1-1; clone size: .; V gene: TRBV7-9; CDR3 protein: ASSLQENTEAF
J gene: TRBJ2-1; clone size: .; V gene: TRBV29-1; CDR3 protein: SSAGLAVQEQF
J gene: TRBJ2-5; clone size: .; V gene: TRBV12-5; CDR3 protein: ASGWGGLEETQY
J gene: TRBJ2-3; clone size: .; V gene: TRBV5-1; CDR3 protein: ASSLDVTSGTDTQY
J gene: TRBJ2-5; clone size: .; V gene: TRBV19; CDR3 protein: ASSNMGLWGETQY
J gene: TRBJ1-2; clone size: .; V gene: TRBV7-6; CDR3 protein: ASSPPGLNYGYT
J gene: TRBJ1-2; clone size: .; V gene: TRBV25-1; CDR3 protein: ASSDWDRVNGYT
J gene: TRBJ2-5; clone size: .; V gene: TRBV11-3; CDR3 protein: ASSLGRDGETQY
J gene: TRBJ1-1; clone size: few; V gene: TRBV4-3; CDR3 protein: ASSQDLVANTEAF
J gene: TRBJ2-7; clone size: .; V gene: TRBV28; CDR3 protein: ASSLSQEGYEQY
J gene: TRBJ2-4; clone size: .; V gene: TRBV6-1; CDR3 protein: ASNPDRGENIQY
J gene: TRBJ2-5; clone size: .; V gene: TRBV27; CDR3 protein: ASSPSREGKTQY
J gene: TRBJ2-1; clone size: .; V gene: TRBV7-2; CDR3 protein: ASSLAPVTSGLYNEQF
J gene: TRBJ2-7; clone size: .; V gene: TRBV19; CDR3 protein: ASSRLPGTGPYEQY
J gene: TRBJ1-2; clone size: .; V gene: TRBV5-6; CDR3 protein: ASSSPGGNGYT
J gene: TRBJ1-4; clone size: .; V gene: TRBV6-5; CDR3 protein: ASSYAGGGKLF
J gene: TRBJ2-7; clone size: .; V gene: TRBV27; CDR3 protein: ASSPSSGLAELGEQY
J gene: TRBJ2-7; clone size: .; V gene: TRBV14; CDR3 protein: ASSPRRGSEQY
J gene: TRBJ2-5; clone size: .; V gene: TRBV2; CDR3 protein: ASSGLAGGLYETQY
J gene: TRBJ1-5; clone size: .; V gene: TRBV4-1; CDR3 protein: ASSQEAGIYEASNQPQH
J gene: TRBJ2-3; clone size: .; V gene: TRBV7-2; CDR3 protein: ASSLRPPGGVTTDTQY
J gene: TRBJ1-3; clone size: few; V gene: TRBV30; CDR3 protein: AWEAFSGNTIY
J gene: TRBJ1-5; clone size: many; V gene: TRBV25-1; CDR3 protein: ASSVGLQPQH
J gene: TRBJ1-5; clone size: .; V gene: TRBV29-1; CDR3 protein: SGGGPNQPQH
J gene: TRBJ2-7; clone size: .; V gene: TRBV5-1; CDR3 protein: ASSFSGGLGEQY
J gene: TRBJ2-3; clone size: .; V gene: TRBV18; CDR3 protein: ASSPRGGISTDTQY
J gene: TRBJ1-2; clone size: .; V gene: TRBV6-1; CDR3 protein: ASSEVGGEGYT
J gene: TRBJ1-5; clone size: .; V gene: TRBV28; CDR3 protein: ASNSDRAGNQPQH